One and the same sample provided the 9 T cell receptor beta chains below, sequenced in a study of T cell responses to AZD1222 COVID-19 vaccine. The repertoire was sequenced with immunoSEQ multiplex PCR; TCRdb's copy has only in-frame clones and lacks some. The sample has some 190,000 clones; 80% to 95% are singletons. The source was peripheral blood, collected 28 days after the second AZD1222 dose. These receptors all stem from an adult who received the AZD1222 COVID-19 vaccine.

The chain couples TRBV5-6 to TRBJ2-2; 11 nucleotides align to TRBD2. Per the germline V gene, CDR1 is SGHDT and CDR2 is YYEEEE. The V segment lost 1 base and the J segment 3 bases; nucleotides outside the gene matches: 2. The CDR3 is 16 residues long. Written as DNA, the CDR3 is TGTGCCAGCAGCTTGACTAGCGGGAGTTACACCGGGGAGCTGTTTTTT. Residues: CASSLTSGSYTGELFF.

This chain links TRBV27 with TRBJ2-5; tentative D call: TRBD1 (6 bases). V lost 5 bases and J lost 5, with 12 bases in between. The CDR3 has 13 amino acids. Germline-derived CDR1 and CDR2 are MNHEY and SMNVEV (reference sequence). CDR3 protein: CASSQQGAETQYF. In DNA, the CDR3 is TGTGCCAGCAGTCAACAGGGCGCGGAGACCCAGTACTTC.

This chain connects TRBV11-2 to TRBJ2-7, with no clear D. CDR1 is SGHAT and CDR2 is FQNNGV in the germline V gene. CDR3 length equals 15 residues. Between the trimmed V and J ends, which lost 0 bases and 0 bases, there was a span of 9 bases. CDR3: CASSLDGVSSYEQYF. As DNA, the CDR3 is TGTGCCAGCAGCTTAGATGGGGTTAGCTCCTACGAGCAGTACTTC.

CDR3 in DNA: TGTGCCAGCAGTCCCCTACTTCAGAGCAATCAGCCCCAGCATTTT. This translates into CASSPLLQSNQPQHF. The rearrangement uses TRBV6-6 and TRBJ1-5; no clear D. There are 15 residues in the CDR3. Germline loops: CDR1 MNHNY, CDR2 SVGAGI (reference sequence). V dropped 5 bases and J dropped 1 base, with 12 bases sitting between them.

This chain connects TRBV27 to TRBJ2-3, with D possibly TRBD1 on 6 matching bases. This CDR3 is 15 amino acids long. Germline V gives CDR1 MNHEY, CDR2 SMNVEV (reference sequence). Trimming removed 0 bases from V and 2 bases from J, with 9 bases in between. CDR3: CASSLSRGNTDTQYF. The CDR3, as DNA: TGTGCCAGCAGTTTATCGAGGGGGAACACAGATACGCAGTATTTT.

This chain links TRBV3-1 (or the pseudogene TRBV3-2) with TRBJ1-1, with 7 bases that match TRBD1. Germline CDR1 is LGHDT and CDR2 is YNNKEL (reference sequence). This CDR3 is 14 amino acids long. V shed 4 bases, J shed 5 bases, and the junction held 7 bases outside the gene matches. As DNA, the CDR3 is TGTGCCAGCAGCCCTCCGACAGGGTGGACTGAAGCTTTCTTT. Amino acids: CASSPPTGWTEAFF.

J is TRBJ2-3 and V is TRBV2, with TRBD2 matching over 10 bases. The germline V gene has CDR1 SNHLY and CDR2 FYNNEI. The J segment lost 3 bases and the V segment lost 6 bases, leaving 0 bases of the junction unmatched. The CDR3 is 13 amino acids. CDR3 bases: TGTGCCAGCAGGACTAGCGGGACAGATACGCAGTATTTT. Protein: CASRTSGTDTQYF.

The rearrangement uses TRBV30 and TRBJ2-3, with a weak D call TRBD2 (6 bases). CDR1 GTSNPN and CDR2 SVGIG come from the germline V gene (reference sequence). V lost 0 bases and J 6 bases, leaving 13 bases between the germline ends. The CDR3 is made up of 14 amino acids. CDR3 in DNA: TGTGCCTGGAGTGTGGGACCCGGAGGGGATACGCAGTATTTT. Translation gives CAWSVGPGGDTQYF.

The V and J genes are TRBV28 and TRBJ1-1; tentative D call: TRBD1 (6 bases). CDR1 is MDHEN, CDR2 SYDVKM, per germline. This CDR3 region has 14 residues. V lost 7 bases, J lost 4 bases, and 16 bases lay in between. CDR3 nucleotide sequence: TGTGCCAGCACCCTCCCTAGGGGGACCACTGAAGCTTTCTTT. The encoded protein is CASTLPRGTTEAFF.